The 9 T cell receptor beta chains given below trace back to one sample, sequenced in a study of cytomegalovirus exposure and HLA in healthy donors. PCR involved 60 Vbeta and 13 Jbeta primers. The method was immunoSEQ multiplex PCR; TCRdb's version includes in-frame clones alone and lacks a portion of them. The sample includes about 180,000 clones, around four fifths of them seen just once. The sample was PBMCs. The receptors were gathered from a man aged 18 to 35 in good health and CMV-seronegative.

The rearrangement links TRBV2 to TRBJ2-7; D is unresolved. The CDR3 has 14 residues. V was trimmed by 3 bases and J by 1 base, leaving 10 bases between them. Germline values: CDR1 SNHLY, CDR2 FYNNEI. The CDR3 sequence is CASSDFRFSYEQYF. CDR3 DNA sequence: TGTGCCAGCAGTGATTTCAGGTTTTCCTACGAGCAGTACTTC.

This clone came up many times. CDR3 protein: CASSYSGQITDTQYF. In DNA form, the CDR3 reads TGTGCCAGCAGTTACTCGGGACAGATCACAGATACGCAGTATTTT. V gene TRBV6-5 combines with J gene TRBJ2-3; 7 bases match TRBD1. The germline V gene has CDR1 MNHEY and CDR2 SVGAGI. The CDR3 spans 15 residues. V shed 0 bases and J 2 bases; nucleotides not matched to a gene: 2.

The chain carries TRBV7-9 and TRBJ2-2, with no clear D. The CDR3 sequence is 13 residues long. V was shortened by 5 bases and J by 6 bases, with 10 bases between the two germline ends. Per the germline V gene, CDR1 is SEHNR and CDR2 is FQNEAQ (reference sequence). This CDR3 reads CASSLTSAGELFF. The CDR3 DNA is TGTGCCAGCAGCCTTACCAGCGCCGGGGAGCTGTTTTTT.

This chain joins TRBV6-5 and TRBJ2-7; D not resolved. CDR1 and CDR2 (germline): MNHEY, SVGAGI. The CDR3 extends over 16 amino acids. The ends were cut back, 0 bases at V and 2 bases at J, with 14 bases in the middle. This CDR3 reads CASSYSMRTRAYEQYF. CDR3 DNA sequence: TGTGCCAGCAGTTACTCGATGCGTACCCGAGCCTACGAGCAGTACTTC.

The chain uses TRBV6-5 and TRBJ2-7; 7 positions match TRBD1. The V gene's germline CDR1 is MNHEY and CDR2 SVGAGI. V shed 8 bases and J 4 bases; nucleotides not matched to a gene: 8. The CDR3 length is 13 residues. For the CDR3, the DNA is TGTGCCAGCTCGGACAGGAAAACATACGAGCAGTACTTC. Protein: CASSDRKTYEQYF.

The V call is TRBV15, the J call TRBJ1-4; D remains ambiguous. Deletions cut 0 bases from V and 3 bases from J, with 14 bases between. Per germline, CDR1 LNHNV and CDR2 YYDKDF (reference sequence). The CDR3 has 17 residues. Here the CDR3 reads CATSRDLYRGANEKLFF. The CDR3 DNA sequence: TGTGCCACCAGCAGAGATCTTTACCGGGGTGCTAATGAAAAACTGTTTTTT.

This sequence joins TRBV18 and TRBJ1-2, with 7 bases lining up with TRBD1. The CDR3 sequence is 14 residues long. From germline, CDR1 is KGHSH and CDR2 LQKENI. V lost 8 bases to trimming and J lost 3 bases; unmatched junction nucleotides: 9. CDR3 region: CASTLQGSDYGYTF. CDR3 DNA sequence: TGTGCCAGCACGCTACAGGGGTCGGACTATGGCTACACCTTC.

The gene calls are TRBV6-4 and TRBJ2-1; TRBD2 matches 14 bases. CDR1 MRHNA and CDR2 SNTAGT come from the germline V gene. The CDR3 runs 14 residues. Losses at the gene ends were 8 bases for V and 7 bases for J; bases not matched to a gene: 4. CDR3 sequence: CASGTSGGANEQFF. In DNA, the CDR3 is TGTGCCAGCGGGACTAGCGGGGGAGCTAATGAGCAGTTCTTC.

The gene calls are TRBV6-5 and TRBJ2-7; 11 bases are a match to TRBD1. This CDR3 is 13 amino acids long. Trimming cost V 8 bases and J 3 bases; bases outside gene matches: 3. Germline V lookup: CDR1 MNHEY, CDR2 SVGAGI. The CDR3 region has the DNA TGTGCCAGCGTGGGGACAGGGGGCTACGAGCAGTACTTC. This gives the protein CASVGTGGYEQYF.